Included here is one T cell receptor (beta chain) sequence, with context. Priming with a constant-region primer yielded TCR beta cDNA from about 500 ng total RNA. A slightly modified ARM-PCR protocol with three nested multiplex PCR rounds produced these TCR beta libraries. Primers for the first two PCR rounds were TRBV1-TRBV30 forward primers and a C-beta reverse primer (around 10 cycles per round). TCRdb used MiXCR to reprocess the multiplex PCR reads, holding one entry per CDR3 protein. This table has some 190,000 distinct CDR3 sequences, about 60% appearing once. This sample is drawn from a study of tumor-infiltrating lymphocytes in primary liver carcinoma. At the level of the study: Cases comprised patients with primary liver carcinoma who received surgical resection.

Germline DNA was extracted alongside blood RNA, which was obtained from unsorted whole blood. These patients lived with chronic HBV infection and had never been treated. Germline assignment: CDR1 SGHAT and CDR2 FQDESV (reference sequence). This CDR3 contains 15 residues. V trimming: 7 bases; J trimming: 4 bases; junction bases outside the gene matches: 8. The source material was peripheral blood. This clonotype originated in a man in his forties with primary liver carcinoma and hepatitis B virus infection. The chain recombines TRBV11-1 with TRBJ2-1, with 9 bases aligning to TRBD2. The CDR3 sequence is CASTLSGSGYNEQFF. In nucleotides, the CDR3 is TGTGCCAGCACCCTTAGCGGGAGTGGGTACAATGAGCAGTTCTTC. Looking up the rest from reference TRBV11-1 and TRBJ2-1 gives the full variable domain: EAEVAQSPRYKITEKSQAVAFWCDPISGHATLYWYRQILGQGPELLVQFQDESVVDDSQLPKDRFSAERLKGVDSTLKIQPAELGDSAMYLCASTLSGSGYNEQFFGPGTRLTVL.